Each of the 24 T cell receptor beta chains below was sequenced from the same sample in a study of blood T cells in healthy people across ages. A second about 7 to 11 cycle PCR used barcoded and J-beta primers. TCRdb passed the 5' RACE reads through MiXCR, listing each CDR3 protein once. The sample includes 550,000 to 700,000 distinct CDR3 sequences, roughly 29% of them seen just once. Sequencing was performed on blood. These receptors originate from a woman aged 70-85 years in good health.

The chain is built from TRBV7-2 and TRBJ2-1, with 11 positions matching TRBD2. Per germline, CDR1 SGHTA and CDR2 FQGNSA. The length of the CDR3 is 15 residues. Trimming removed 4 bases from V and 6 bases from J; junction bases left unmatched: 5. The CDR3 DNA reads as TGTGCCAGCAGCTACGATAGCGGGGGGGCCAATGAGCAGTTCTTC. This gives the protein CASSYDSGGANEQFF.

The chain uses TRBV6-2 or TRBV6-3 and TRBJ2-7; D unclear. This CDR3 region has 11 residues. Trimming took off 7 bases at V and 7 bases at J, with 11 bases between the two ends. The germline CDR1 and CDR2 sequences are MNHEY and SVGEGT. CDR3 sequence (DNA): TGTGCCAGCACCACCGGTGGGGAGCAGTACTTC. Protein sequence: CASTTGGEQYF.

This clonotype came up many times. This chain links TRBV7-2 with TRBJ2-3, with 11 nucleotides matching TRBD2. The trim removed 5 bases at V and 0 bases at J, leaving 10 bases unmatched. This CDR3 is 18 amino acids long. Germline loops: CDR1 SGHTA, CDR2 FQGNSA. Here the CDR3 reads CASSLSGLAVTSTDTQYF. CDR3 nucleotides: TGTGCCAGCAGCCTCTCGGGACTAGCGGTTACTAGCACAGATACGCAGTATTTT.

This clonotype was observed a few times. The genes are TRBV6-2 or TRBV6-3 and TRBJ2-5, with 7 bases that match TRBD1. The J call is doubtful: the DNA matches TRBJ2-7 better. The CDR3 has 15 residues. Germline V gene data show CDR1 as MNHEY and CDR2 as SVGEGT. CDR3 residues: CASSSGTVEIYEQYF. CDR3 DNA sequence: TGTGCCAGCAGTTCCGGGACAGTTGAAATCTACGAGCAGTACTTC.

The rearrangement joins TRBV7-9 to TRBJ1-2; no reliable D call. Between the trimmed V and J ends, which lost 5 bases and 8 bases, there was a span of 12 bases. Germline CDR1 is SEHNR and CDR2 is FQNEAQ (reference sequence). The CDR3 covers 12 residues. CDR3 nucleotide sequence: TGTGCCAGCAGCGTAGTTCCACGAGGCTACACCTTC. The encoded protein is CASSVVPRGYTF. The full variable domain, rest sourced from reference TRBV7-9 and TRBJ1-2, is DTGVSQNPRHKITKRGQNVTFRCDPISEHNRLYWYRQTLGQGPEFLTYFQNEAQLEKSRLLSDRFSAERPKGSFSTLEIQRTEQGDSAMYLCASSVVPRGYTFGSGTRLTVV.

This clonotype has just a few counts. The V call is TRBV20-1, the J call TRBJ1-1; D not certain. The CDR3 is 12 residues long. Germline lookup yields CDR1 DFQATT and CDR2 SNEGSKA (reference sequence). V was shortened by 2 bases and J by 2 bases, with 6 bases between the two germline ends. DNA for the CDR3: TGCAGTGCTAGACAGGATAACACTGAAGCTTTCTTT. It translates to CSARQDNTEAFF.

The chain couples TRBV4-1 to TRBJ2-1; D unresolved. V dropped 2 bases and J dropped 0 bases, with 8 bases sitting between them. The length of the CDR3 is 15 residues. CDR1 and CDR2 from the germline V gene are MGHRA and YSYEKL. CDR3 bases: TGCGCCAGCAGCCAACACTCCAGCTCCTACAATGAGCAGTTCTTC. It is translated as CASSQHSSSYNEQFF.

The V call is TRBV7-3, the J call TRBJ1-1; possible D gene TRBD1, 5 bases. This CDR3 is 12 amino acids long. V was clipped by 5 bases and J by 5 bases, with 9 bases between them. In germline, CDR1 is SGHTA, CDR2 FQGTGA. CDR3 DNA: TGTGCCAGCAGCCCGGACAATACTGAAGCTTTCTTT. Its translation is CASSPDNTEAFF.

The chain employs TRBV28 and TRBJ2-5; TRBD2 matches 12 bases. In germline, CDR1 is MDHEN, CDR2 SYDVKM. After removal of 5 bases from V and 1 base from J, the junction contained 5 bases not matched to a gene. The CDR3 sequence is 16 residues long. CDR3 nucleotides: TGTGCCAGCAGTCTGACTAGCGGGGGCGTCCAAGAGACCCAGTACTTC. As protein: CASSLTSGGVQETQYF.

The rearrangement joins TRBV12-3 or TRBV12-4 to TRBJ2-5; a possible D gene is TRBD1 (6 bases). The J call may be wrong; the DNA end is better matched by TRBJ2-7. The CDR3 is 13 amino acids. CDR3 in amino acids: CASRTTGSLEQYF. In DNA, the CDR3 is TGTGCCAGCCGGACAACAGGGTCCCTCGAGCAGTACTTC.

This clonotype was seen only a few times. The junction departs from germline at one end; a sequencing error may be responsible. V and J are TRBV5-1 and TRBJ2-3; maybe TRBD1 (6 bases). From germline, CDR1 is SGHRS and CDR2 YFSETQ. CDR3 size: 11 residues. The CDR3 sequence is CASSSDTGQSF. Written as DNA, the CDR3 is TGCGCCAGCAGCTCGGATACCGGACAGAGCTTT.

This clonotype was recorded a few times. V usage is TRBV6-2 or TRBV6-3 and J usage is TRBJ1-1, with TRBD1 matching over 8 bases. V was clipped by 5 bases and J by 8 bases; unmatched bases: 13. CDR1 MNHEY and CDR2 SVGEGT come from the germline V gene. CDR3 length: 15 residues. The CDR3 protein is CASSQRGNRGTEAFF. CDR3 in DNA: TGTGCCAGCAGTCAGAGAGGAAACAGGGGGACCGAAGCTTTCTTT.

This clonotype was detected a few times. The chain carries TRBV2 and TRBJ2-3, with 9 bases lining up with TRBD2. Germline assignment: CDR1 SNHLY and CDR2 FYNNEI. This CDR3 has 14 residues. After removal of 5 bases from V and 5 bases from J, the junction contained 5 bases not matched to a gene. CDR3 nucleotide sequence: TGTGCCAGCAGTCGCGGGGGGGCTCAAGATACGCAGTATTTT. Residues: CASSRGGAQDTQYF.

The gene calls are TRBV6-1 and TRBJ2-2; a weak D match, TRBD2 (5 bases). Germline CDR1 reads MNHNS; CDR2 reads SASEGT. V was trimmed by 4 bases and J by 6 bases, leaving 15 bases between them. The CDR3 length is 15 residues. The CDR3 here is CASSAAGLRAGELFF. The CDR3 DNA reads as TGTGCCAGCAGTGCGGCCGGGTTGAGGGCCGGGGAGCTGTTTTTT.

The sample holds a few counts of this clonotype. The chain has TRBV28 and TRBJ1-6, with D possibly being TRBD1 (6 bases). Trimming removed 4 bases from V and 7 bases from J, with 11 bases in between. CDR1 is MDHEN and CDR2 is SYDVKM in the germline V gene. This CDR3 has 14 residues. CDR3 sequence (DNA): TGTGCCAGCAGTTATGGACAGCTCAATTCACCCCTCCACTTT. The encoded protein is CASSYGQLNSPLHF.

This chain joins TRBV20-1 and TRBJ2-1; 9 bases agree with TRBD2. Germline CDR1 is DFQATT and CDR2 is SNEGSKA (reference sequence). Unmatched junction bases numbered 13, after V lost 4 bases and J lost 6 bases. CDR3 length: 16 amino acids. The CDR3 DNA reads as TGCAGTGCTACAAGTCATGGCGGGGGGGCTTTCAATGAGCAGTTCTTC. Protein: CSATSHGGGAFNEQFF.

This clonotype was seen more than once but under ten times. The chain couples TRBV7-2 to TRBJ1-1, with D perhaps TRBD1 (6 bases). V gave up 2 bases and J gave up 4 bases, with 8 bases separating them. The CDR3 contains 13 residues. CDR1 is SGHTA and CDR2 is FQGNSA in the germline V gene. The CDR3 sequence is CASSLNRVTEAFF. CDR3 in DNA: TGTGCCAGCAGCTTAAACAGGGTCACTGAAGCTTTCTTT. The full variable domain, in which reference TRBV7-2 and TRBJ1-1 provide the parts outside the CDR3, is GAGVSQSPSNKVTEKGKDVELRCDPISGHTALYWYRQSLGQGLEFLIYFQGNSAPDKSGLPSDRFSAERTGGSVSTLTIQRTQQEDSAVYLCASSLNRVTEAFFGQGTRLTVV.

This clonotype was observed a handful of times. At one end, the junction sequence differs from germline, possibly due to a read error. J is TRBJ2-2 and V is TRBV5-1; TRBD2 aligns across 12 bases. Germline V gene data show CDR1 as SGHRS and CDR2 as YFSETQ. CDR3 length: 17 amino acids. The CDR3 nucleotides are TGCGCCAGCAGGCGTCTTCTAGCGGGGGGGCCCGGCGGGGGGCTGTTTTTT. Translation: CASRRLLAGGPGGGLFF.

This clonotype was seen only a few times. This rearrangement joins TRBV5-4 to TRBJ2-1; 8 bases agree with TRBD1. The CDR3 length is 15 residues. V lost 4 bases to trimming and J lost 15 bases; unmatched junction nucleotides: 18. Germline V gene sequence: CDR1 SGHNT, CDR2 YYREEE (reference sequence). The CDR3 DNA reads TGTGCCAGCAGCCCTAGACAGGGGTCGGCCCCAATTCCGTTCTTC. This sequence encodes CASSPRQGSAPIPFF.

V is TRBV6-5 and J is TRBJ1-3; possibly TRBD1 for D (6 bases). The CDR3 is made up of 16 amino acids. Germline CDR1 reads MNHEY; CDR2 reads SVGAGI. V lost 0 bases and J 4 bases, leaving 13 bases between the germline ends. The CDR3 sequence is CASSYSSGARGNTIYF. In nucleotides, the CDR3 is TGTGCCAGCAGTTACTCGTCGGGGGCGCGGGGAAACACCATATATTTT.

In its sample, this clonotype was seen a few times. The chain joins TRBV20-1 to TRBJ2-5, with 12 bases aligning to TRBD1. Germline CDR1 is DFQATT and CDR2 is SNEGSKA (reference sequence). The CDR3 has 13 amino acids. Trimming cost V 7 bases and J 8 bases; bases outside gene matches: 8. CDR3 loop: CSGKGTGGLTQYF. For the CDR3, the DNA is TGCAGTGGAAAGGGGACAGGGGGCCTCACCCAGTACTTC.

This clonotype was counted between two and nine times. The junction departs from germline at one end; a sequencing error may be responsible. V gene TRBV7-2 combines with J gene TRBJ2-7, with D hard to call. Germline CDR1 and CDR2: SGHTA and FQGNSA. The CDR3 contains 13 residues. CDR3 in amino acids: CAGSLAGPIGQYF. The CDR3 DNA reads TGTGCCGGCAGCTTAGCAGGTCCTATCGGGCAGTACTTC.

The V call is TRBV6-2 or TRBV6-3, the J call TRBJ2-4, with D unclear. Germline V CDR1 and CDR2: MNHEY, SVGEGT. V lost 0 bases and J lost 9, with 6 bases in between. CDR3 length: 12 residues. DNA for the CDR3: TGTGCCAGCAGTTACTCAAGGTTCATTCAGTACTTC. Amino acid sequence: CASSYSRFIQYF.

The V gene is TRBV4-3, the J gene TRBJ2-7; the D gene is possibly TRBD2 (6 bases). The CDR3 is made up of 14 amino acids. Germline lookup yields CDR1 LGHNA and CDR2 YSLEER. V lost 1 base, J lost 7 bases, and 14 bases lay in between. The CDR3 reads CASSQVEGLGEQYF. CDR3 DNA sequence: TGCGCCAGCAGCCAAGTGGAGGGTCTTGGAGAGCAGTACTTC.